A single sample is the source of the 4 T cell receptor beta chains below, sequenced in a study of OX40 agonist ivuxolimab in advanced cancers. Clones were sequenced by immunoSEQ multiplex PCR, and TCRdb holds only the in-frame ones, with some missing. The sample lists roughly 86,000 clones; about 86% were seen once. The specimen was CD4+ or CD8+ T cells sorted from blood, collected in a trial of the OX40 agonist ivuxolimab. The receptor set was obtained from an adult with an advanced solid tumor such as melanoma, head and neck, liver or kidney cancer.

This clone is a singleton in its sample. The V gene is TRBV27, the J gene TRBJ2-2; no firm D call. The V end was cut by 6 bases, the J end by 8 bases, with 7 bases between. This CDR3 contains 11 residues. In germline, CDR1 is MNHEY, CDR2 SMNVEV (reference sequence). In DNA, the CDR3 is TGTGCCAGCAGACAAATGGGGGAGCTGTTTTTT. It codes for CASRQMGELFF.

This clone was seen a handful of times. The chain employs TRBV6-5 and TRBJ2-7; 9 positions agree with TRBD2. After removal of 5 bases from V and 5 bases from J, the junction contained 10 bases not matched to a gene. The CDR3 is 15 amino acids. Germline loops: CDR1 MNHEY, CDR2 SVGAGI. CDR3 amino acids: CASSPLGGRADEQYF. The CDR3, as DNA: TGTGCCAGCAGTCCTCTTGGCGGGAGGGCCGACGAGCAGTACTTC.

The table lists this clone with a count of one. CDR3 loop: CASGEDEGIGETQYF. The CDR3 DNA follows: TGTGCTAGTGGTGAGGACGAGGGGATCGGGGAGACCCAGTACTTC. The J gene is TRBJ2-5, the V gene TRBV12-5, with D tentatively TRBD1 or TRBD2 (5 bases each). Germline values: CDR1 LGHNT, CDR2 FRNRAP. Trimming pared 5 bases from V and 5 bases from J, leaving 18 bases between. The CDR3 is 15 amino acids.

This clone was detected a few times. The genes are TRBV4-2 and TRBJ2-4; 10 nucleotides match TRBD2. CDR3 size: 16 residues. Trimming cost V 0 bases and J 7 bases; bases outside gene matches: 6. The germline V gene encodes CDR1 LGHNA and CDR2 YNFKEQ. CDR3 DNA sequence: TGTGCCAGCAGCCAAGAACGAGGAGCGGGGGGGAACATTCAGTACTTC. Protein: CASSQERGAGGNIQYF.